This is a list of T cell receptor beta chains from one sample in a study of response to subunit inactivated influenza vaccine. TCRdb re-analysed the RT-PCR reads in MiXCR, keeping a single row per CDR3 protein. Of about 800,000 distinct CDR3 sequences listed, 21% are singletons. Source: PBMCs from blood, taken around 5 days after vaccination. The receptors were gathered from a middle-aged man who received an inactivated influenza vaccine. Each CDR3 is given with its conserved first and last residue. Each record gives: clone size, D gene, J gene, V gene, CDR3 protein, CDR3 DNA. A D gene is named only where the DNA matches it firmly. The size field is filled for only some rows; it gives once, few, many or a size class.

size: -
D: -
J: TRBJ1-6
V: TRBV20-1
CDR3: CSARSRGRGDSPLHF
DNA: TGCAGTGCTAGGTCCCGGGGCAGGGGCGATTCACCCCTCCACTTT

size: many
D: -
J: TRBJ2-3
V: TRBV5-1
CDR3: CASSLEAPTDTQYF
DNA: TGCGCCAGCAGCTTGGAAGCACCCACAGATACGCAGTATTTT

size: few
D: -
J: TRBJ2-1
V: TRBV20-1
CDR3: CSARDQSSVPYNEQFF
DNA: TGCAGTGCTAGAGATCAATCTAGCGTACCCTACAATGAGCAGTTCTTC

size: -
D: -
J: TRBJ2-1
V: TRBV25-1
CDR3: CASTNRGGDEQFF
DNA: TGTGCCAGCACAAACAGGGGCGGGGATGAGCAGTTCTTC

size: few
D: TRBD2
J: TRBJ2-3
V: TRBV25-1
CDR3: CASSESAGRADTQYF
DNA: TGTGCCAGCAGTGAATCAGCGGGAAGGGCAGATACGCAGTATTTT

size: few
D: -
J: TRBJ1-5
V: TRBV6-1
CDR3: CASSERVSPQPQHF
DNA: TGTGCCAGCAGTGAGCGAGTCAGCCCTCAGCCCCAGCATTTT

size: -
D: -
J: TRBJ2-5
V: TRBV20-1
CDR3: CSARDLKGPETQYF
DNA: TGCAGTGCTAGAGATCTAAAGGGTCCAGAGACCCAGTACTTC

size: -
D: TRBD2
J: TRBJ2-7
V: TRBV18
CDR3: CASSPPGGGFYEQYF
DNA: TGTGCCAGCTCACCCCCGGGGGGGGGATTCTACGAGCAGTACTTC

size: -
D: -
J: TRBJ1-1
V: TRBV27
CDR3: CASSENWMNTEAFF
DNA: TGTGCCAGCAGTGAGAACTGGATGAACACTGAAGCTTTCTTT

size: many
D: -
J: TRBJ2-7
V: TRBV12-3/TRBV12-4
CDR3: CASSLIAMGQYF
DNA: TGTGCCAGCAGTCTGATAGCCATGGGACAGTACTTC

size: -
D: -
J: TRBJ2-2
V: TRBV3-1
CDR3: CASSQDYANTGELFF
DNA: TGTGCCAGCAGCCAAGATTATGCGAACACCGGGGAGCTGTTTTTT

size: -
D: TRBD1
J: TRBJ1-4
V: TRBV15
CDR3: CATSRADRGFRNEKLFF
DNA: TGTGCCACCAGCAGAGCGGACAGGGGGTTCCGAAATGAAAAACTGTTTTTT

size: few
D: -
J: TRBJ2-5
V: TRBV9
CDR3: CASSVDLEGETQYF
DNA: TGTGCCAGCAGCGTAGATTTGGAAGGAGAGACCCAGTACTTC

size: few
D: -
J: TRBJ1-2
V: TRBV6-2/TRBV6-3
CDR3: CASSYFYGYTF
DNA: TGTGCCAGCAGTTACTTCTATGGCTACACCTTC

size: -
D: -
J: TRBJ2-1
V: TRBV6-5
CDR3: CASSYSSRGLIDEQFF
DNA: TGTGCCAGCAGTTACTCTTCTCGGGGGCTAATCGATGAGCAGTTCTTC

size: -
D: -
J: TRBJ2-1
V: TRBV9
CDR3: CASSSRQHNEQFF
DNA: TGTGCCAGCAGCTCGAGACAGCACAATGAGCAGTTCTTC

size: -
D: TRBD2
J: TRBJ2-7
V: TRBV3-1
CDR3: CASSLGTSGSLGYEQYF
DNA: TGTGCCAGCAGCCTGGGGACTAGCGGGAGTTTAGGGTACGAGCAGTACTTC

size: many
D: -
J: TRBJ2-3
V: TRBV2
CDR3: CASGTHIEASTDTQYF
DNA: TGTGCCAGCGGTACTCACATCGAGGCTAGCACAGATACGCAGTATTTT

size: -
D: -
J: TRBJ2-5
V: TRBV6-5
CDR3: CASSYGPLQETQYF
DNA: TGTGCCAGCAGTTATGGGCCCTTGCAAGAGACCCAGTACTTC

size: -
D: -
J: TRBJ2-5
V: TRBV7-6
CDR3: CASSLTSSQETQYF
DNA: TGTGCCAGCAGCCTTACGTCGTCCCAAGAGACCCAGTACTTC

size: -
D: -
J: TRBJ1-2
V: TRBV5-6
CDR3: CASSLGRSGYGYTF
DNA: TGTGCCAGCAGCTTGGGCCGCTCGGGCTATGGCTACACCTTC

size: -
D: -
J: TRBJ2-1
V: TRBV7-3
CDR3: CASSPNGITYNEQFF
DNA: TGTGCCAGCAGCCCTAACGGGATAACCTACAATGAGCAGTTCTTC

size: few
D: TRBD1
J: TRBJ2-7
V: TRBV20-1
CDR3: CSVAIGTAITYEQYF
DNA: TGCAGTGTTGCAATCGGGACAGCCATAACCTACGAGCAGTACTTC

size: few
D: -
J: TRBJ2-4
V: TRBV6-5
CDR3: CASSSPTGLGAKNIQYF
DNA: TGTGCCAGCAGTTCCCCTACAGGGTTAGGAGCCAAAAACATTCAGTACTTC

size: many
D: -
J: TRBJ2-2
V: TRBV4-3
CDR3: CASSQDRAGLNTGELFF
DNA: TGCGCCAGCAGCCAAGATAGGGCGGGGTTGAACACCGGGGAGCTGTTTTTT

size: few
D: TRBD2
J: TRBJ2-2
V: TRBV7-8
CDR3: CASSLRLAGGPDTGELFF
DNA: TGTGCCAGCAGCTTAAGACTAGCGGGAGGGCCGGACACCGGGGAGCTGTTTTTT

size: many
D: TRBD1
J: TRBJ1-5
V: TRBV20-1
CDR3: CSAEGTVAALGNQPQHF
DNA: TGCAGTGCTGAAGGGACAGTCGCCGCGCTTGGCAATCAGCCCCAGCATTTT

size: few
D: -
J: TRBJ2-7
V: TRBV7-9
CDR3: CASSNSGRYEQYF
DNA: TGTGCCAGCAGCAACTCGGGACGGTACGAGCAGTACTTC

size: many
D: TRBD1
J: TRBJ1-1
V: TRBV7-2
CDR3: CASSWSGGTEAFF
DNA: TGTGCCAGCAGCTGGTCAGGGGGCACTGAAGCTTTCTTT

size: few
D: -
J: TRBJ2-7
V: TRBV5-1
CDR3: CASSLDPGLQYF
DNA: TGCGCCAGCAGCTTGGATCCTGGTTTGCAGTACTTC

size: -
D: -
J: TRBJ2-3
V: TRBV6-2/TRBV6-3
CDR3: CASRLRSTDTQYF
DNA: TGTGCCAGCAGGCTTCGAAGCACAGATACGCAGTATTTT

size: -
D: -
J: TRBJ2-1
V: TRBV20-1
CDR3: CSARTGEAYYNEQFF
DNA: TGCAGTGCTAGAACGGGGGAGGCTTACTACAATGAGCAGTTCTTC

size: few
D: -
J: TRBJ2-1
V: TRBV6-2/TRBV6-3
CDR3: CASSAQGYNEQFF
DNA: TGTGCCAGCAGTGCGCAGGGTTACAATGAGCAGTTCTTC

size: -
D: TRBD1
J: TRBJ1-1
V: TRBV12-3/TRBV12-4
CDR3: CASRFRQGAVSTEAFF
DNA: TGTGCCAGCAGATTTAGACAGGGGGCCGTCTCCACTGAAGCTTTCTTT

size: -
D: -
J: TRBJ2-5
V: TRBV28
CDR3: CASRFSGGETQYF
DNA: TGTGCCAGCAGATTTAGTGGGGGAGAGACCCAGTACTTC

size: -
D: -
J: TRBJ2-1
V: TRBV20-1
CDR3: CSARRAGEGSLGGFF
DNA: TGCAGTGCTAGAAGGGCCGGAGAGGGGTCCCTCGGTGGGTTCTTC

size: few
D: TRBD1
J: TRBJ1-3
V: TRBV5-1
CDR3: CASSFSDRGGLSGNTIYF
DNA: TGCGCCAGCAGCTTTTCGGACAGGGGAGGGCTCTCTGGAAACACCATATATTTT

size: -
D: -
J: TRBJ1-3
V: TRBV9
CDR3: CASSVAAMGGNTIYF
DNA: TGTGCCAGCAGCGTAGCAGCGATGGGAGGAAACACCATATATTTT

size: few
D: -
J: TRBJ2-7
V: TRBV7-2
CDR3: CASSLISGHLSYEQYF
DNA: TGTGCCAGCAGCTTAATTTCTGGACACCTATCCTACGAGCAGTACTTC

size: few
D: TRBD2
J: TRBJ2-7
V: TRBV7-2
CDR3: CASTGTSGGASGQYF
DNA: TGTGCCAGCACCGGGACTAGCGGGGGGGCGAGTGGGCAGTACTTC

size: few
D: -
J: TRBJ1-6
V: TRBV4-3
CDR3: CASSQQDRDSPLHF
DNA: TGCGCCAGCAGCCAACAAGACCGGGATTCACCCCTCCACTTT

size: -
D: -
J: TRBJ2-1
V: TRBV24-1
CDR3: CATSDGPVLGQFF
DNA: TGTGCCACCAGTGATGGGCCAGTACTGGGGCAGTTCTTC

size: -
D: -
J: TRBJ1-2
V: TRBV20-1
CDR3: CSARRTQNYGYTF
DNA: TGCAGTGCTAGAAGAACTCAGAACTATGGCTACACCTTC

size: few
D: -
J: TRBJ2-5
V: TRBV15
CDR3: CATRAGLAETQYF
DNA: TGTGCCACCAGAGCCGGGCTAGCGGAGACCCAGTACTTC